The clone carrying this TCR beta chain was detected many times. This sample is part of a study of naive and memory T cell subsets. The library had UMIs added by 3' ligation of an oligonucleotide to TCR cDNA. Whole-blood samples were more than 2 ml of peripheral blood from healthy adult volunteers. Germline lookup yields CDR1 MNHNS and CDR2 SASEGT. The CDR3 consists of 13 residues. The V and J ends lost 4 bases and 9 bases, in that order; junction bases with no gene match: 4. Ligated cDNA underwent four rounds of PCR with nested alpha and beta constant region primers and SP2. Blood and skin TCR RNA was reverse transcribed with alpha and beta constant primers. TCRdb called the 5' RACE reads again in MiXCR, with one record for every CDR3 protein. The table lists about 48,000 distinct CDR3 sequences, roughly 4.7% of them singletons.

The chain combines TRBV6-1 with TRBJ2-1, with 9 bases that match TRBD2. The TCR was taken from a female donor in good health. The CDR3 is CASSAREGGEQFF. CDR3 bases: TGTGCCAGCAGTGCGCGGGAGGGCGGTGAGCAGTTCTTC.